This T cell receptor (beta chain) was sequenced in a study of OX40 agonist ivuxolimab in advanced cancers. Study-level information: All patients had ivuxolimab intravenously every 2 weeks at 0.01 to 10 mg/kg. Study outcomes and limitations: It was also the case that some nonresponders had low normalized T-cell clonal expansion.

Unmatched junction bases numbered 8, after V lost 4 bases and J lost 12 bases. The CDR3 totals 13 residues. The V gene's germline CDR1 is SGDLS and CDR2 YYNGEE. Clones were read by immunoSEQ multiplex PCR, and TCRdb kept only the in-frame ones, dropping some. The data hold over 25,000 clones, with 80% to 85% observed a single time. Concerning this clone: Its antigen is still unknown.

The source material was CD4+ or CD8+ T cells sorted from blood, sampled in a trial of the OX40 agonist ivuxolimab. The TCR was taken from an adult with an advanced solid tumor such as melanoma, head and neck, liver or kidney cancer. The genes are TRBV9 and TRBJ2-1; 9 bases align to TRBD1. The CDR3 DNA follows: TGTGCCAGCAGCCCCCGGGACAGGGAAGGGCAGTTCTTC. The encoded protein is CASSPRDREGQFF. Drawing the rest from reference TRBV9 and TRBJ2-1, the complete variable domain is DSGVTQTPKHLITATGQRVTLRCSPRSGDLSVYWYQQSLDQGLQFLIQYYNGEERAKGNILERFSAQQFPDLHSELNLSSLELGDSALYFCASSPRDREGQFFGPGTRLTVL.